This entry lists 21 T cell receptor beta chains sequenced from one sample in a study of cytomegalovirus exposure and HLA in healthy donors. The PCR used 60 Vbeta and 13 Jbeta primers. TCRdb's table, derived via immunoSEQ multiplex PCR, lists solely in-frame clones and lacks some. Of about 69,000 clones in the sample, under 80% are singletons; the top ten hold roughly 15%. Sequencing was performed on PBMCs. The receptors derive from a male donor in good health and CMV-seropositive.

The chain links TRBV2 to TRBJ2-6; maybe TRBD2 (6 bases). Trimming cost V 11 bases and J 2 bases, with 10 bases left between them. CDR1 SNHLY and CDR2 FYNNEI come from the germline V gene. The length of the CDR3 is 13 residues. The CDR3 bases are TGTGCCGGGGCGGGGACTGGGGCCAACGTCCTGACTTTC. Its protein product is CAGAGTGANVLTF.

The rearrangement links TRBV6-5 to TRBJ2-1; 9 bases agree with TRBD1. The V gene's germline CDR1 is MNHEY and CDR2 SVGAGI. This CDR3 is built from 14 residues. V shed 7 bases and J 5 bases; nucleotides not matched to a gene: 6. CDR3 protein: CASTAGTGNNEQFF. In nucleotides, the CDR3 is TGTGCCAGCACTGCCGGGACAGGGAACAATGAGCAGTTCTTC.

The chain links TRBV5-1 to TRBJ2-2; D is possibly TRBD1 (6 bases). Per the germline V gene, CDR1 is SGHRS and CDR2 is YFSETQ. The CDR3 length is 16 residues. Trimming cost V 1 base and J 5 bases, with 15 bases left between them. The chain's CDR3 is CASSLRGQLFTGELFF. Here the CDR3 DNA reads TGCGCCAGCAGCTTGCGAGGACAGTTGTTTACCGGGGAGCTGTTTTTT.

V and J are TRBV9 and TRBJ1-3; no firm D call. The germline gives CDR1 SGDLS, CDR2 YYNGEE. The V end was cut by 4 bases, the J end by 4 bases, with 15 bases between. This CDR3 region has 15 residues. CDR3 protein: CASSPLPEAGNTIYF. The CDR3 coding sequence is TGTGCCAGCAGCCCCCTGCCCGAGGCGGGAAACACCATATATTTT. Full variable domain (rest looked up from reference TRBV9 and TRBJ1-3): DSGVTQTPKHLITATGQRVTLRCSPRSGDLSVYWYQQSLDQGLQFLIQYYNGEERAKGNILERFSAQQFPDLHSELNLSSLELGDSALYFCASSPLPEAGNTIYFGEGSWLTVV.

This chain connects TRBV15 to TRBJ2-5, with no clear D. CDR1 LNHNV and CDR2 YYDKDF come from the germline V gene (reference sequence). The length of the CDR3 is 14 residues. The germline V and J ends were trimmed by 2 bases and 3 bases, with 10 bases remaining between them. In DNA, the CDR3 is TGTGCCACCAGCAGATTACGGTTAGAAGAGACCCAGTACTTC. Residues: CATSRLRLEETQYF. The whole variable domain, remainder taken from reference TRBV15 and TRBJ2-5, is DAMVIQNPRYQVTQFGKPVTLSCSQTLNHNVMYWYQQKSSQAPKLLFHYYDKDFNNEADTPDNFQSRRPNTSFCFLDIRSPGLGDTAMYLCATSRLRLEETQYFGPGTRLLVL.

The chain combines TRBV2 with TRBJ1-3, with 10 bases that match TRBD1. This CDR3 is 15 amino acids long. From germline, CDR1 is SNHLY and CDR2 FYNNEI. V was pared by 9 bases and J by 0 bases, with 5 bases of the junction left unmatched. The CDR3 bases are TGTGCCAGTCCGGGACAGGGGAACTCTGGAAACACCATATATTTT. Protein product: CASPGQGNSGNTIYF.

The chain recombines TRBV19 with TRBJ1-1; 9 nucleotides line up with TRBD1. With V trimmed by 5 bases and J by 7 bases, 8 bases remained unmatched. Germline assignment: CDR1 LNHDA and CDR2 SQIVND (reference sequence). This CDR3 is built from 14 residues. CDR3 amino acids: CASSAPGQGFEAFF. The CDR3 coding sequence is TGTGCCAGTAGTGCTCCGGGACAGGGCTTTGAAGCTTTCTTT.

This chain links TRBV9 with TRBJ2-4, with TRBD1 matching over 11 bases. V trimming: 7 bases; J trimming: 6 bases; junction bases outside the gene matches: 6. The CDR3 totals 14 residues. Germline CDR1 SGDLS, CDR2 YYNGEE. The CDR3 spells CASSLGTGGNIQYF. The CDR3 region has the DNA TGTGCCAGCTCACTCGGGACAGGGGGAAACATTCAGTACTTC. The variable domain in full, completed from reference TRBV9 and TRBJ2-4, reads DSGVTQTPKHLITATGQRVTLRCSPRSGDLSVYWYQQSLDQGLQFLIQYYNGEERAKGNILERFSAQQFPDLHSELNLSSLELGDSALYFCASSLGTGGNIQYFGAGTRLSVL.

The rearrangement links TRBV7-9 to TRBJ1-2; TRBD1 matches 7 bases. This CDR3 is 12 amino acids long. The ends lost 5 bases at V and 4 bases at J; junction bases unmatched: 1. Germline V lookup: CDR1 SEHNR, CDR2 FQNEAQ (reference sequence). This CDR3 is CASSRDSYGYTF. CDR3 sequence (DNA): TGTGCCAGCAGCCGGGACAGCTATGGCTACACCTTC.

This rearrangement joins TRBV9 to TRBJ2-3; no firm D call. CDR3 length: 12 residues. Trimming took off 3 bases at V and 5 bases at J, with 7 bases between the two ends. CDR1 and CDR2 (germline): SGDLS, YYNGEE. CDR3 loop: CASSAVLDTQYF. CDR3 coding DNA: TGTGCCAGCAGCGCAGTATTAGATACGCAGTATTTT.

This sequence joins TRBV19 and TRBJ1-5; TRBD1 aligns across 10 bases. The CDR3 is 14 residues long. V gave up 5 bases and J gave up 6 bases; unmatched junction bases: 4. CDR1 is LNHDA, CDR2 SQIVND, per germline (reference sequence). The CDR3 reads CASSRQGAGQPQHF. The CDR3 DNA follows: TGTGCCAGTAGTCGACAGGGGGCAGGTCAGCCCCAGCATTTT.

The CDR3, as DNA: TGTGCCAGCAGTTACGATGGACAGGGGGCCGTCTATGGCTACACCTTC. It translates to CASSYDGQGAVYGYTF. The chain joins TRBV6-5 to TRBJ1-2; 11 bases fit TRBD1. The V gene end was trimmed by 2 bases and the J gene end by 4 bases; junction bases not matched to a gene: 6. The length of the CDR3 is 16 residues. Germline V CDR1 and CDR2: MNHEY, SVGAGI.

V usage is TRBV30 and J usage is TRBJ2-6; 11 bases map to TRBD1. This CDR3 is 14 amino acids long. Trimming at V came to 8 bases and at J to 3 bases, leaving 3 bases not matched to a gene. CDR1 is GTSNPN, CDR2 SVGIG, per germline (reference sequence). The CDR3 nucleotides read TGTGCCGGACAGGGGGCGAGTGGGGCCAACGTCCTGACTTTC. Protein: CAGQGASGANVLTF. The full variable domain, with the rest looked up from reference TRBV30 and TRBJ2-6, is SQTIHQWPATLVQPVGSPLSLECTVEGTSNPNLYWYRQAAGRGLQLLFYSVGIGQISSEVPQNLSASRPQDRQFILSSKKLLLSDSGFYLCAGQGASGANVLTFGAGSRLTVL.

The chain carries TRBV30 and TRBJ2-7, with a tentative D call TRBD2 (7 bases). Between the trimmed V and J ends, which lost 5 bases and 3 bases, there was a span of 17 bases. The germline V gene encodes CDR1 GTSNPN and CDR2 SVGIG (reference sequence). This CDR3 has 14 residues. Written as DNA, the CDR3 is TGTGCCTGGTCCCGGAGGGGGGGGAACTACGAGCAGTACTTC. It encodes CAWSRRGGNYEQYF.

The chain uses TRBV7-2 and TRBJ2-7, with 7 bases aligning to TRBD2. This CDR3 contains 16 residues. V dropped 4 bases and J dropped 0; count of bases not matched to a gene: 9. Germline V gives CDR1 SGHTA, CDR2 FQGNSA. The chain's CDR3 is CASSSTGGTASYEQYF. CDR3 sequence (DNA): TGTGCCAGCAGCTCCACGGGGGGAACTGCCTCCTACGAGCAGTACTTC.

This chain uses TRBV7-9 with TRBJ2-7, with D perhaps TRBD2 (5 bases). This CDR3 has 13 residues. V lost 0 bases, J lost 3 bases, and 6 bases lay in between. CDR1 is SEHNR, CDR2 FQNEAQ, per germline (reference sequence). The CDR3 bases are TGTGCCAGCAGCTTAGCGGGAGACTACGAGCAGTACTTC. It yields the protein CASSLAGDYEQYF.

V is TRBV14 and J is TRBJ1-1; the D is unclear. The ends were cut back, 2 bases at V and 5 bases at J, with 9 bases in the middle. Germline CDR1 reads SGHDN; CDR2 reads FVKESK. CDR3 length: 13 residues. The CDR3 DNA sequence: TGTGCCAGCAGCCAATTTAGCCAGACTGAAGCTTTCTTT. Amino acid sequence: CASSQFSQTEAFF.

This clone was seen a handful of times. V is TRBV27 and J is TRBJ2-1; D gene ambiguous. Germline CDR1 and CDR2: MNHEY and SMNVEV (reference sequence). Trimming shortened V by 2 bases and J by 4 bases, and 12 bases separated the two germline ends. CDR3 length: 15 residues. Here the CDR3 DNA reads TGTGCCAGCAGTTTAGGCAGTCTCCCATACAATGAGCAGTTCTTC. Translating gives CASSLGSLPYNEQFF.

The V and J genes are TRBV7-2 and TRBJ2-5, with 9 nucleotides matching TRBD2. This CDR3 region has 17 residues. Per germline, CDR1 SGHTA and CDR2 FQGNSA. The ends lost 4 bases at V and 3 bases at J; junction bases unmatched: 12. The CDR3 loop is CASSSSGTSLGEETQYF. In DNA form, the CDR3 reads TGTGCCAGCAGCTCATCCGGGACTAGCCTCGGGGAAGAGACCCAGTACTTC.

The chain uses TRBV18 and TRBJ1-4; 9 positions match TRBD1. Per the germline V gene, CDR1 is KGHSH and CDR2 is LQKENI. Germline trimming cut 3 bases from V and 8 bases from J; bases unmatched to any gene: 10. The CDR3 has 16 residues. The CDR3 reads CASSPGPGQGGEKLFF. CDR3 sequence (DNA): TGTGCCAGCTCACCGGGGCCGGGACAGGGTGGAGAAAAACTGTTTTTT.

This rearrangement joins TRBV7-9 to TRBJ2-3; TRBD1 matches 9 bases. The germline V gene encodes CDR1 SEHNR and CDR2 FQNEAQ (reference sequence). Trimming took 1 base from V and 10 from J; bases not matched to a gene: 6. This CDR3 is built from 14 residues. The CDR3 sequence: CASSLGVQGAPQYF. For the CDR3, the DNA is TGTGCCAGCAGCTTAGGTGTACAGGGGGCTCCGCAGTATTTT. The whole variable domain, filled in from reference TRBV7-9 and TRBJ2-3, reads DTGVSQNPRHKITKRGQNVTFRCDPISEHNRLYWYRQTLGQGPEFLTYFQNEAQLEKSRLLSDRFSAERPKGSFSTLEIQRTEQGDSAMYLCASSLGVQGAPQYFGPGTRLTVL.